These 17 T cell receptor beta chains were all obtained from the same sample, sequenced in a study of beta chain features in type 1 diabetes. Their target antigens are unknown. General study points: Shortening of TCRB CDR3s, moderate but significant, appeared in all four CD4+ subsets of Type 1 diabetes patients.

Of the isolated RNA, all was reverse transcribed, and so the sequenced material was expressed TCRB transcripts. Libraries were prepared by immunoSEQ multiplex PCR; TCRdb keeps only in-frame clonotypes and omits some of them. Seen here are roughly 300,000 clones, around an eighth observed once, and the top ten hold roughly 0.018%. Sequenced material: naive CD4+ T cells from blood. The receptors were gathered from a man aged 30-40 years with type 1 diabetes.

The CDR3 DNA follows: TGTGCCAGCAGTTTTATGAACACTGAAGCTTTCTTT. This codes for CASSFMNTEAFF. This sequence joins TRBV28 and TRBJ1-1; no clear D gene. This CDR3 spans 12 amino acids. From germline, CDR1 is MDHEN and CDR2 SYDVKM. V was pared by 3 bases and J by 0 bases, with 2 bases between.

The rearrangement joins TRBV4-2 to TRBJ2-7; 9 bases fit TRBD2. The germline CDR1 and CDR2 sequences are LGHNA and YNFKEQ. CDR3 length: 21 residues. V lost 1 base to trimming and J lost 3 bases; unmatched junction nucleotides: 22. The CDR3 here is CASSQGPISSGSPGILYEQYF. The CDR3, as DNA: TGTGCCAGCAGCCAAGGACCCATTAGTAGCGGGAGCCCGGGGATCCTCTACGAGCAGTACTTC.

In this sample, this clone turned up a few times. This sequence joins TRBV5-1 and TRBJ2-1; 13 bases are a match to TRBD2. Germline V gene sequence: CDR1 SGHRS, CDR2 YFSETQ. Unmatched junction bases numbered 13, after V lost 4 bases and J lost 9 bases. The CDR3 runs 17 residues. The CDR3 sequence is CASSMGLTSGRATEQFF. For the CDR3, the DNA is TGCGCCAGCAGCATGGGCCTAACTAGCGGGAGGGCCACTGAGCAGTTCTTC.

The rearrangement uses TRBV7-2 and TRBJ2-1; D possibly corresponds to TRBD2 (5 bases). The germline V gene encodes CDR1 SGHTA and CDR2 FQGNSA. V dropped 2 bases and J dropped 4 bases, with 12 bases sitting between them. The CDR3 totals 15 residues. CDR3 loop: CASSLFPTGYNEQFF. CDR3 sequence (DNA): TGTGCCAGCAGCTTATTCCCTACGGGATACAATGAGCAGTTCTTC.

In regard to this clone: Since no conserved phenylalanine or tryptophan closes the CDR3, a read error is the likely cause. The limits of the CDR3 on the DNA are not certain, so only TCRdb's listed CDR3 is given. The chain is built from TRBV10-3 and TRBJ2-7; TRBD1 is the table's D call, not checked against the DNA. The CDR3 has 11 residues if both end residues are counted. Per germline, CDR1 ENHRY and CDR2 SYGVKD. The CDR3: CAISGEGESHL.

CDR3: CASSRQGYEQYF. CDR3 DNA sequence: TGTGCCAGCAGCCGACAGGGCTACGAGCAGTACTTC. This chain joins TRBV9 and TRBJ2-7; 7 bases align to TRBD1. The CDR3 runs 12 residues. V shed 4 bases and J 3 bases; nucleotides not matched to a gene: 1. From germline, CDR1 is SGDLS and CDR2 YYNGEE.

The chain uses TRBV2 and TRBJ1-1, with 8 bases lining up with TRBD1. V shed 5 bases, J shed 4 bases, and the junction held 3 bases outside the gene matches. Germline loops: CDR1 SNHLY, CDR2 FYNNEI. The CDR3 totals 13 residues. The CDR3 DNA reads TGTGCCAGCAGTTTAACAGGGGGCACTGAAGCTTTCTTT. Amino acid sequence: CASSLTGGTEAFF. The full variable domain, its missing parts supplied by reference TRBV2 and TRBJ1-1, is EPEVTQTPSHQVTQMGQEVILRCVPISNHLYFYWYRQILGQKVEFLVSFYNNEISEKSEIFDDQFSVERPDGSNFTLKIRSTKLEDSAMYFCASSLTGGTEAFFGQGTRLTVV.

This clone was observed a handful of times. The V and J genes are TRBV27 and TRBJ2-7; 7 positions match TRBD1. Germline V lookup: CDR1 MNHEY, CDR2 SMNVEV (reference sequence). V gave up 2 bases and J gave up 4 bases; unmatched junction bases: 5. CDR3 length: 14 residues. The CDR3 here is CASSLMDRTYEQYF. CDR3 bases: TGTGCCAGCAGTTTAATGGACAGGACGTACGAGCAGTACTTC.

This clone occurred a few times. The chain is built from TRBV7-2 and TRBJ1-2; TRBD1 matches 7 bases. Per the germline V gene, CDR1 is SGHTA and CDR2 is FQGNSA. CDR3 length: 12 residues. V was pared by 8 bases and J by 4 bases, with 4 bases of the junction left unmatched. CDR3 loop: CASARDSYGYTF. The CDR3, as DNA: TGTGCCAGCGCCAGGGACAGCTATGGCTACACCTTC.

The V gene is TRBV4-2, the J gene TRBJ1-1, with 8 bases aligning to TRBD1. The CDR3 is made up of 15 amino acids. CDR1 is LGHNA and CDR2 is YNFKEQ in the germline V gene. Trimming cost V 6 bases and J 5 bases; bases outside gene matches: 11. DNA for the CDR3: TGTGCCAGCAGTTCCCCAGGGGGCGCGGGAACTGAAGCTTTCTTT. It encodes CASSSPGGAGTEAFF.

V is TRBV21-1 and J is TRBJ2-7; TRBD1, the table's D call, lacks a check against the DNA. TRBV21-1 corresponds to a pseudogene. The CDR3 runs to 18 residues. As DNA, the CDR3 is TGTGCCAGCAGCCGGACAGGGGGTTCACTCCGTTTCGTCGACGAGCAGTACTTC. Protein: CASSRTGGSLRFVDEQYF.

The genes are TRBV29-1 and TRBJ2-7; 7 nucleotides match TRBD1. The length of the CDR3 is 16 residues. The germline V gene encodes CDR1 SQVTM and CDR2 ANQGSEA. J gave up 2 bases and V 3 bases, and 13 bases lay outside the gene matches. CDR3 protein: CSVEGGRDRAPYEQYF. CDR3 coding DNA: TGCAGCGTTGAGGGCGGCCGCGACAGGGCACCCTACGAGCAGTACTTC.

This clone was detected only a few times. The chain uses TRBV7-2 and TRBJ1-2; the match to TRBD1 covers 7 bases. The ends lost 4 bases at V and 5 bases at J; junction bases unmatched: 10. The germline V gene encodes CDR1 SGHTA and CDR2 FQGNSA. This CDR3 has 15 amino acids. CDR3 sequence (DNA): TGTGCCAGCAGCTCCTTCGCAGGGGGGCAATATGGCTACACCTTC. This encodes CASSSFAGGQYGYTF.

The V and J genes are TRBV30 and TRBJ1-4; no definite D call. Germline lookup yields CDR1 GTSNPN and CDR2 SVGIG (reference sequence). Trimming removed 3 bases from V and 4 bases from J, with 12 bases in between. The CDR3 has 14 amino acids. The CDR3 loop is CAWRVAGINEKLFF. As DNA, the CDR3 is TGTGCCTGGAGAGTCGCGGGTATTAATGAAAAACTGTTTTTT.

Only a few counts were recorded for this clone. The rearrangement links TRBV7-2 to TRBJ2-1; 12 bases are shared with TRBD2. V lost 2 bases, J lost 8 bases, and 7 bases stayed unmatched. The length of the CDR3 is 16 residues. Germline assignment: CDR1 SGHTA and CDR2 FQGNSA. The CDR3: CASSLSTSGSIDEQFF. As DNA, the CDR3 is TGTGCCAGCAGCTTATCGACTAGCGGGAGTATCGATGAGCAGTTCTTC. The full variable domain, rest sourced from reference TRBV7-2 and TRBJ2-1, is GAGVSQSPSNKVTEKGKDVELRCDPISGHTALYWYRQSLGQGLEFLIYFQGNSAPDKSGLPSDRFSAERTGGSVSTLTIQRTQQEDSAVYLCASSLSTSGSIDEQFFGPGTRLTVL.

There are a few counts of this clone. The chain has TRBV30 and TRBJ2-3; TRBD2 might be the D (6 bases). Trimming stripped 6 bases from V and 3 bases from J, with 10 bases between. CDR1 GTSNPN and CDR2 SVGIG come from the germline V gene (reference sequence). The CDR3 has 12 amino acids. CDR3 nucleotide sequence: TGTGCCTGCGGGAGTAGGACAGATACGCAGTATTTT. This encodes CACGSRTDTQYF.

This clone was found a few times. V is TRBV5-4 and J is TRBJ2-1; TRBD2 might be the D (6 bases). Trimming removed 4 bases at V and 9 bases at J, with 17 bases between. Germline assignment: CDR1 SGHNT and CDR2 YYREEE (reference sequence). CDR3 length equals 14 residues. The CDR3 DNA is TGTGCCAGCAGCCTGGGACTCCCGGAAGGTGAGCAGTTCTTC. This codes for CASSLGLPEGEQFF.